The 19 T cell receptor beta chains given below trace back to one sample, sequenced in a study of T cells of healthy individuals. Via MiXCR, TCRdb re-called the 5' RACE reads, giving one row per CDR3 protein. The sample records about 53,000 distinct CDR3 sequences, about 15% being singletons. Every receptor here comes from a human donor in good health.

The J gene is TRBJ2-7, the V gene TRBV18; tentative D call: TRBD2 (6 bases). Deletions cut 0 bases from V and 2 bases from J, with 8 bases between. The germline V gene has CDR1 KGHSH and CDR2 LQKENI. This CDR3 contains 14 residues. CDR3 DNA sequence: TGTGCCAGCTCACCACCGCGGGGCACCTACGAGCAGTACTTC. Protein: CASSPPRGTYEQYF.

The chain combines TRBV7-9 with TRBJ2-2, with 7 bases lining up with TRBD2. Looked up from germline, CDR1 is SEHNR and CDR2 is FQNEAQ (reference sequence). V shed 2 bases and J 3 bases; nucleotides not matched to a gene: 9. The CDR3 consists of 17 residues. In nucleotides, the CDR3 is TGTGCCAGCAGCTTATCCTCGGTAGCGGGTTACACCGGGGAGCTGTTTTTT. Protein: CASSLSSVAGYTGELFF.

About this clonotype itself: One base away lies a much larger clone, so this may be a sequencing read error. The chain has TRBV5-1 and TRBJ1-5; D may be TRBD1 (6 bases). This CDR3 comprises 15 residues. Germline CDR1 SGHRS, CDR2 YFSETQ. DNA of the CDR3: TGCGCCAGCAGCTTGGAAGGCAGGGACAATCAGCCCCAGAATTTT. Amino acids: CASSLEGRDNQPQNF.

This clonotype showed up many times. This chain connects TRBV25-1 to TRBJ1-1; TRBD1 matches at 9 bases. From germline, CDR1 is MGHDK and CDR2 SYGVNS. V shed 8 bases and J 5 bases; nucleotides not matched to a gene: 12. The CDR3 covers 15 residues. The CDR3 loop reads CASGRGQGTVTEAFF. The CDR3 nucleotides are TGTGCCAGCGGAAGGGGACAGGGCACGGTAACTGAAGCTTTCTTT.

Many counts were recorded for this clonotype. CDR3: CASSATAYTQYF. The CDR3 region has the DNA TGTGCCAGCAGCGCGACCGCTTATACGCAGTATTTT. V is TRBV14 and J is TRBJ2-3; D not certain. Germline lookup yields CDR1 SGHDN and CDR2 FVKESK. The V gene lost 5 bases and the J gene lost 7 bases, with 10 bases spanning the gap. CDR3 length equals 12 residues.

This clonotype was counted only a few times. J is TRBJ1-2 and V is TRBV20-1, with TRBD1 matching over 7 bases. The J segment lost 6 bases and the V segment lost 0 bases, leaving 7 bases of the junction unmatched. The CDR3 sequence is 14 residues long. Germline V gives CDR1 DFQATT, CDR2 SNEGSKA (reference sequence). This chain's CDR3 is CSARDEVGGNGYTF. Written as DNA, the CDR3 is TGCAGTGCTAGAGATGAAGTAGGGGGCAATGGCTACACCTTC.

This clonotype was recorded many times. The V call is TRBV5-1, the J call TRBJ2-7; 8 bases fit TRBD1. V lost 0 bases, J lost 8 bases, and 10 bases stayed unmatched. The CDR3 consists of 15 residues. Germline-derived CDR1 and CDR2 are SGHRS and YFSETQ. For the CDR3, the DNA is TGCGCCAGCAGCTTGGCGGACAGGGTAGCGCTGAAGCAGTACTTC. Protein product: CASSLADRVALKQYF.

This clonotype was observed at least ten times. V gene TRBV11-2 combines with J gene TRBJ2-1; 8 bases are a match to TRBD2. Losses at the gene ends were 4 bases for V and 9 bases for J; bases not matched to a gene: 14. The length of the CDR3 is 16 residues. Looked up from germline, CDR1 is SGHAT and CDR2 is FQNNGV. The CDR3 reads CASSSSPQRELGEQFF. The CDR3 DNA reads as TGTGCCAGCAGCTCCTCGCCTCAGCGGGAGTTGGGTGAGCAGTTCTTC.

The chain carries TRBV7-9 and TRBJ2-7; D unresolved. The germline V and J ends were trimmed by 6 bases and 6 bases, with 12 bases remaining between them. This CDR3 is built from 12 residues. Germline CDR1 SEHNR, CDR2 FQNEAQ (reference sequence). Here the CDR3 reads CASSMPTAEQYF. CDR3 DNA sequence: TGTGCCAGCAGTATGCCGACTGCCGAGCAGTACTTC. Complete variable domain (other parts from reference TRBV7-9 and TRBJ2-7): DTGVSQNPRHKITKRGQNVTFRCDPISEHNRLYWYRQTLGQGPEFLTYFQNEAQLEKSRLLSDRFSAERPKGSFSTLEIQRTEQGDSAMYLCASSMPTAEQYFGPGTRLTVT.

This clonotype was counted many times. The CDR3 is CSAQDGRTEAFF. The CDR3 nucleotides are TGCAGTGCTCAAGACGGTAGGACTGAAGCTTTCTTT. The rearrangement joins TRBV20-1 to TRBJ1-1; no definite D call. Germline CDR1 is DFQATT and CDR2 is SNEGSKA (reference sequence). V lost 5 bases to trimming and J lost 5 bases, with 12 bases between them. CDR3 length: 12 amino acids.

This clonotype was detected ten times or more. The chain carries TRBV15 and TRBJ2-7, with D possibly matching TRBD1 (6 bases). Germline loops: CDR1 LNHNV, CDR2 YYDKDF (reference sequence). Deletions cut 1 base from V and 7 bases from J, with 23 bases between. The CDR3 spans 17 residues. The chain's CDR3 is CATSRGQGEIKGGEQYF. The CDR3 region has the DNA TGTGCCACCAGCAGAGGTCAGGGCGAGATAAAAGGGGGAGAGCAGTACTTC. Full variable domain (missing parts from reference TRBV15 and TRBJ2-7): DAMVIQNPRYQVTQFGKPVTLSCSQTLNHNVMYWYQQKSSQAPKLLFHYYDKDFNNEADTPDNFQSRRPNTSFCFLDIRSPGLGDTAMYLCATSRGQGEIKGGEQYFGPGTRLTVT.

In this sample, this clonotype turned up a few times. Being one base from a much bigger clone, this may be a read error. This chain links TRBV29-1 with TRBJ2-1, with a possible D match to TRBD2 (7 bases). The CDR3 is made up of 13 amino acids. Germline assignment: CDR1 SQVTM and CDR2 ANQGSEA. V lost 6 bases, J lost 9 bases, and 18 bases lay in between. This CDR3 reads CSVDSEGGGEQFF. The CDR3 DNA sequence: TGCAGCGTAGACTCAGAGGGGGGGGGTGAGCAGTTCTTC.

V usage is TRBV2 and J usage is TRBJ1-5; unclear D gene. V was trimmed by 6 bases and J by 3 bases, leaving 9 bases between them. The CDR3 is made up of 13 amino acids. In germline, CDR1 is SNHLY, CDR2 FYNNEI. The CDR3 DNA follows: TGTGCCAGCAGCTTGTGGACCAATCAGCCCCAGCATTTT. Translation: CASSLWTNQPQHF. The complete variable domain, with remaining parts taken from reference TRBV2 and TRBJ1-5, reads EPEVTQTPSHQVTQMGQEVILRCVPISNHLYFYWYRQILGQKVEFLVSFYNNEISEKSEIFDDQFSVERPDGSNFTLKIRSTKLEDSAMYFCASSLWTNQPQHFGDGTRLSIL.

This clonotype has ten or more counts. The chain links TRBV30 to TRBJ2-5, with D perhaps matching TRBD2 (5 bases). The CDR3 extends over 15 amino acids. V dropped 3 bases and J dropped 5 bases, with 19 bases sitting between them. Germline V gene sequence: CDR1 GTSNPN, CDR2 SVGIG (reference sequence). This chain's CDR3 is CAWSFADFSRETQYF. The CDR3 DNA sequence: TGTGCCTGGAGCTTCGCGGACTTCTCTAGGGAGACCCAGTACTTC.

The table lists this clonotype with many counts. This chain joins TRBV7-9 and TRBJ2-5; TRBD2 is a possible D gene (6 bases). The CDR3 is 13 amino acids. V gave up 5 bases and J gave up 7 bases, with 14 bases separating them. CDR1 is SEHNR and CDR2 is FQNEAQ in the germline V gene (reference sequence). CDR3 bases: TGTGCCAGCAGCCGGCAGGGAGGCGCGACCCAGTACTTC. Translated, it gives CASSRQGGATQYF.

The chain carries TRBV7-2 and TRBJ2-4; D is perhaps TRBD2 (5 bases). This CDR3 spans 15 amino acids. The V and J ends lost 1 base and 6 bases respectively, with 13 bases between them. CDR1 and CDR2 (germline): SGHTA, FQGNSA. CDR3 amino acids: CASSLGVGRGNIQYF. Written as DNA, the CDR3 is TGTGCCAGCAGCTTAGGGGTCGGCCGGGGAAACATTCAGTACTTC.

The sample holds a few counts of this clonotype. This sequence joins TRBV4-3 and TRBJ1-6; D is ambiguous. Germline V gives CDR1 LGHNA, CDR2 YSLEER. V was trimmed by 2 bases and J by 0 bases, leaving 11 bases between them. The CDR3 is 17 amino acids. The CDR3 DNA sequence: TGCGCCAGCAGCCAAAGAACAGAGATCTCCTATAATTCACCCCTCCACTTT. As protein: CASSQRTEISYNSPLHF.

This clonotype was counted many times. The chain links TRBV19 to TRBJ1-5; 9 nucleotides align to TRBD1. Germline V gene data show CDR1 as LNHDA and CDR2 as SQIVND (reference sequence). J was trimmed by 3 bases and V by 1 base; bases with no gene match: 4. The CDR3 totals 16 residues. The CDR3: CASSIAGQGDNQPQHF. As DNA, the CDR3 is TGTGCCAGTAGTATAGCGGGACAGGGTGACAATCAGCCCCAGCATTTT.

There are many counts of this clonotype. The CDR3 DNA is TGCAGCGTTTGGACCCTCCAAGAGACCCAGTACTTC. Amino acids: CSVWTLQETQYF. The V call is TRBV29-1, the J call TRBJ2-5; D gene uncertain. The CDR3 totals 12 residues. Per the germline V gene, CDR1 is SQVTM and CDR2 is ANQGSEA. Deletions cut 5 bases from V and 1 base from J, with 8 bases between.